The 7 T cell receptor beta chains listed next were all sequenced from one sample in a study of T cell responses to AZD1222 COVID-19 vaccine. The protocol was immunoSEQ multiplex PCR, while the TCRdb copy is restricted to in-frame clones and leaves out a portion. The sample has under 150,000 clones, roughly 86% seen once. The sample in question was peripheral blood, obtained 28 days after the second AZD1222 dose. All receptors derive from an adult who received the AZD1222 COVID-19 vaccine.

This clone appeared a single time. V gene TRBV2 combines with J gene TRBJ1-4; the match to TRBD1 covers 9 bases. The CDR3 is 15 residues long. J lost 7 bases, V lost 6 bases, and 9 bases had no gene match. Germline V CDR1 and CDR2: SNHLY, FYNNEI. This CDR3 is CASREQGAEGEKLFF. For the CDR3, the DNA is TGTGCCAGCAGAGAACAGGGGGCTGAAGGTGAAAAACTGTTTTTT. Looking up the rest from reference TRBV2 and TRBJ1-4 gives the full variable domain: EPEVTQTPSHQVTQMGQEVILRCVPISNHLYFYWYRQILGQKVEFLVSFYNNEISEKSEIFDDQFSVERPDGSNFTLKIRSTKLEDSAMYFCASREQGAEGEKLFFGSGTQLSVL.

The rearrangement joins TRBV7-9 to TRBJ2-1; TRBD2 might be the D (5 bases). Germline lookup yields CDR1 SEHNR and CDR2 FQNEAQ (reference sequence). The V gene lost 5 bases and the J gene lost 3 bases, with 11 bases spanning the gap. The CDR3 is 14 amino acids. This CDR3 reads CASSPGVNYNEQFF. CDR3 in DNA: TGTGCCAGCAGCCCCGGGGTCAACTACAATGAGCAGTTCTTC.

The rearrangement uses TRBV10-3 and TRBJ1-2, with 8 bases lining up with TRBD1. Germline V lookup: CDR1 ENHRY, CDR2 SYGVKD. V shed 7 bases, J shed 3 bases, and the junction held 7 bases outside the gene matches. CDR3 length equals 14 residues. The DNA for the CDR3 is TGTGCCATCATCTCCGGGACAGGAGACTATGGCTACACCTTC. Protein: CAIISGTGDYGYTF.

The chain employs TRBV5-1 and TRBJ2-1; TRBD2 matches 7 bases. CDR3 length: 14 residues. J lost 8 bases, V lost 5 bases, and 10 bases had no gene match. Per germline, CDR1 SGHRS and CDR2 YFSETQ. In DNA form, the CDR3 reads TGCGCCAGCAGACTCGGACTAGGGTCGTATGAGCAGTTCTTC. Translation gives CASRLGLGSYEQFF.

The rearrangement joins TRBV2 to TRBJ1-2, with D uncertain. The ends were cut back, 4 bases at V and 8 bases at J, with 8 bases in the middle. Germline assignment: CDR1 SNHLY and CDR2 FYNNEI. CDR3 length equals 11 residues. This chain's CDR3 is CASSALEGYTF. The CDR3 region has the DNA TGTGCCAGCAGTGCCCTTGAAGGCTACACCTTC.

The chain recombines TRBV18 with TRBJ2-7; D gene uncertain. Germline V lookup: CDR1 KGHSH, CDR2 LQKENI. The length of the CDR3 is 18 residues. With 6 bases removed from V and 5 bases from J, the gap between germline ends came to 29 bases. The CDR3 loop reads CASSRQPPHGTQSDEQYF. The CDR3 region has the DNA TGTGCCAGCTCCAGGCAACCCCCACACGGTACCCAGTCCGACGAGCAGTACTTC.

The table lists this clone with a count of one. The rearrangement links TRBV28 to TRBJ2-7; perhaps TRBD2 as D (5 bases). The V and J ends lost 3 bases and 0 bases respectively, with 12 bases between them. The CDR3 is 15 residues long. Germline V CDR1 and CDR2: MDHEN, SYDVKM. For the CDR3, the DNA is TGTGCCAGCAGTTTCCCGGGGTCCGTCTCCTACGAGCAGTACTTC. Its protein product is CASSFPGSVSYEQYF.